Following are 9 T cell receptor beta chains from one sample sequenced in a study of CD8 T cells in ankylosing spondylitis. TCRdb recomputed calls from the 5' RACE reads with MiXCR, one row per CDR3 protein. The sample records roughly 230,000 distinct CDR3 sequences, about 18% being singletons. The sample consisted of blood, either unsorted or a sorted T cell fraction (not recorded which). These TCRs come from a male donor with ankylosing spondylitis or in good health (not recorded which).

In this sample, this clonotype turned up a few times. The rearrangement links TRBV5-1 to TRBJ2-3; 15 positions agree with TRBD2. CDR3 length: 17 amino acids. Germline V CDR1 and CDR2: SGHRS, YFSETQ. J gave up 3 bases and V 3 bases, and 5 bases lay outside the gene matches. The CDR3 is CASSWGLAGGITDTQYF. The CDR3 bases are TGCGCCAGCAGCTGGGGACTAGCGGGAGGCATAACAGATACGCAGTATTTT.

V is TRBV4-3 and J is TRBJ2-7; 7 bases align to TRBD2. Germline CDR1 and CDR2: LGHNA and YSLEER. Unmatched junction bases numbered 8, after V lost 1 base and J lost 2 bases. The CDR3 loop spans 16 amino acids. The CDR3 loop reads CASSQGAAGVTYEQYF. CDR3 bases: TGCGCCAGCAGCCAAGGAGCGGCGGGGGTGACCTACGAGCAGTACTTC.

The chain couples TRBV5-1 to TRBJ2-3; D remains unclear. Between the trimmed V and J ends, which lost 0 bases and 4 bases, there was a span of 9 bases. Per the germline V gene, CDR1 is SGHRS and CDR2 is YFSETQ. The CDR3 totals 14 residues. CDR3 in amino acids: CASSLATGSDTQYF. Written as DNA, the CDR3 is TGCGCCAGCAGCTTGGCGACGGGTTCAGATACGCAGTATTTT.

The CDR3 loop is CASSQSPSITNEQFF. The CDR3 DNA sequence: TGTGCCAGCAGCCAATCACCTAGTATCACCAATGAGCAGTTCTTC. V usage is TRBV16 and J usage is TRBJ2-1; the D is unclear. V lost 0 bases and J 6 bases, leaving 12 bases between the germline ends. Germline V gives CDR1 KGHSY, CDR2 FQNENV. This CDR3 has 15 amino acids. The full variable domain, in which reference TRBV16 and TRBJ2-1 provide the parts outside the CDR3, is GEEVAQTPKHLVRGEGQKAKLYCAPIKGHSYVFWYQQVLKNEFKFLISFQNENVFDETGMPKERFSAKCLPNSPCSLEIQATKLEDSAVYFCASSQSPSITNEQFFGPGTRLTVL.

The genes are TRBV6-2 or TRBV6-3 and TRBJ2-2; D uncertain. There are 15 residues in the CDR3. The V end was cut by 5 bases, the J end by 4 bases, with 14 bases between. Germline V gene lookup returns CDR1 MNHEY and CDR2 SVGEGT. The CDR3 loop is CASSTGPPGTGELFF. In nucleotides, the CDR3 is TGTGCCAGCAGTACGGGCCCTCCAGGCACCGGGGAGCTGTTTTTT.

The genes are TRBV4-3 and TRBJ2-7, with 11 bases matching TRBD2. V dropped 0 bases and J dropped 0; count of bases not matched to a gene: 13. From germline, CDR1 is LGHNA and CDR2 YSLEER. This CDR3 comprises 20 residues. The DNA of the CDR3 is TGCGCCAGCAGCCAAGATTGGGTGGGACTAGCGGATGGTAGCTCCTACGAGCAGTACTTC. Protein: CASSQDWVGLADGSSYEQYF.

This rearrangement joins TRBV6-5 to TRBJ2-7; perhaps TRBD1 as D (5 bases). Germline lookup yields CDR1 MNHEY and CDR2 SVGAGI. The ends were cut back, 0 bases at V and 6 bases at J, with 9 bases in the middle. The CDR3 extends over 13 amino acids. The CDR3 DNA sequence: TGTGCCAGCAGTTACTCGTCAAGGGGCGAGCAGTACTTC. Amino acid sequence: CASSYSSRGEQYF.

The table lists this clonotype with a few counts. This rearrangement joins TRBV11-2 to TRBJ2-5, with no clear D. The CDR3 covers 12 residues. V was shortened by 5 bases and J by 5 bases, with 9 bases between the two germline ends. The V gene's germline CDR1 is SGHAT and CDR2 FQNNGV. This chain's CDR3 is CASSRLGETQYF. Written as DNA, the CDR3 is TGTGCCAGCAGCCGCCTCGGGGAGACCCAGTACTTC.

This clonotype was detected only a few times. The chain employs TRBV9 and TRBJ2-1; D ambiguous. V was shortened by 3 bases and J by 6 bases, with 4 bases between the two germline ends. The CDR3 is made up of 11 amino acids. Germline CDR1 and CDR2: SGDLS and YYNGEE. The CDR3 DNA sequence: TGTGCCAGCAGCGGGCTCAATGAGCAGTTCTTC. It yields the protein CASSGLNEQFF.